The clone carrying this T cell receptor (beta chain) was observed a few times. Its antigen is not identified. The sample is drawn from a study of beta chain features in type 1 diabetes. What was sequenced were expressed TCRB transcripts, since all of the isolated RNA had been reverse transcribed. The data were produced by immunoSEQ multiplex PCR, yet TCRdb's version contains in-frame clones alone and is incomplete. The table shows 600,000 to 700,000 clones, with approximately 13% occurring only once. Overall study findings and caveats: Moderate yet significant TCRB CDR3 shortening was seen in Type 1 diabetes patients in all four CD4+ subsets.

The CDR3 has 13 amino acids. CDR1 SEHNR and CDR2 FQNEAQ come from the germline V gene (reference sequence). With 3 bases removed from V and 3 bases from J, the gap between germline ends came to 7 bases. This sequence originates from a man aged 25-45 years with type 1 diabetes. The V and J genes are TRBV7-9 and TRBJ2-3; no reliable D call. The sample consisted of naive CD4+ T cells from blood. In DNA form, the CDR3 reads TGTGCCAGCAGCTTTAAGGCAACAGATACGCAGTATTTT. It translates to CASSFKATDTQYF.